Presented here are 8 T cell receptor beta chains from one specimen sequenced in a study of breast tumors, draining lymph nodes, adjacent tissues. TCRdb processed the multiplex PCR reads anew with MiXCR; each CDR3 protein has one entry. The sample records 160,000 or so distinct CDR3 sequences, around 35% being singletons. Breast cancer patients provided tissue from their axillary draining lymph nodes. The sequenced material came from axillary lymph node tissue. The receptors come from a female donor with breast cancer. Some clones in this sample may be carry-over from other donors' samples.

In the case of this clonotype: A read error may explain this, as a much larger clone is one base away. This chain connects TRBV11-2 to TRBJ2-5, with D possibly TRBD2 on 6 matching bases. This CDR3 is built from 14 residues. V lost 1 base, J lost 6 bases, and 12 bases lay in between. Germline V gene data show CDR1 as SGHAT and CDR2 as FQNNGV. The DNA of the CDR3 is TGTGCCAGCAGCTTAGCCCGGGGGACGCAGACCCAGTACTTC. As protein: CASSLARGTQTQYF.

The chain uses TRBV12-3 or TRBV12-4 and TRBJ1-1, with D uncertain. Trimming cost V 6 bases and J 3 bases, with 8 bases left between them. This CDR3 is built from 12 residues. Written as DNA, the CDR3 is TGTGCCAGCAGCATTTACGACACTGAAGCTTTCTTT. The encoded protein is CASSIYDTEAFF.

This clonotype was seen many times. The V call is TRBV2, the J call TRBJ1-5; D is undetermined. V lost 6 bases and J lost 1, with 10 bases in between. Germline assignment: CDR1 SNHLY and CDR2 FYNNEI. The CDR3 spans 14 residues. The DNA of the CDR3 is TGTGCCAGCAGCCTAGACGGCAGCAATCAGCCCCAGCATTTT. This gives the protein CASSLDGSNQPQHF. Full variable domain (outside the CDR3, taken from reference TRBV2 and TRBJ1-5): EPEVTQTPSHQVTQMGQEVILRCVPISNHLYFYWYRQILGQKVEFLVSFYNNEISEKSEIFDDQFSVERPDGSNFTLKIRSTKLEDSAMYFCASSLDGSNQPQHFGDGTRLSIL.

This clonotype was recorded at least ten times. In nucleotides, the CDR3 is TGTGCCAGCAGTCCCCCCAATCTGGGGGAGACCCAGTACTTC. This encodes CASSPPNLGETQYF. The chain has TRBV12-3 or TRBV12-4 and TRBJ2-5; D uncertain. Deletions cut 5 bases from V and 5 bases from J, with 15 bases between. The CDR3 runs to 14 residues.

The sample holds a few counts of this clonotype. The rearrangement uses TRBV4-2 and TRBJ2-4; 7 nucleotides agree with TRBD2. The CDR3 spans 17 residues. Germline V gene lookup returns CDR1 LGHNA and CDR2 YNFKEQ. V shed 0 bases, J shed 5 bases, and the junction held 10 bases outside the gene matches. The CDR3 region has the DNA TGTGCCAGCAGCCAAGATGGGCTTAGGGACTATGAAAACATTCAGTACTTC. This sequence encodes CASSQDGLRDYENIQYF.

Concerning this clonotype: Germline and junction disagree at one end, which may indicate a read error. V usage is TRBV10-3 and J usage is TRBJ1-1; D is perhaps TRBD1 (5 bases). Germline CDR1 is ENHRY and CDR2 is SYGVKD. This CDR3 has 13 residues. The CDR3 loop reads CAIRRGQNTEASF. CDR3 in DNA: TGTGCCATCAGAAGGGGTCAGAACACTGAAGCTTCCTTT.

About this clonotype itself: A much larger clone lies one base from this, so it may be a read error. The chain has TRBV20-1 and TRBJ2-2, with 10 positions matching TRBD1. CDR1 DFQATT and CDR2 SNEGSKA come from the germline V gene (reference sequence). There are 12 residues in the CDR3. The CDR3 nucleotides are TGCAGTGCTGGACAGGGGGGCGGGGAGCCGTCTTTT. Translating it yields CSAGQGGGEPSF.

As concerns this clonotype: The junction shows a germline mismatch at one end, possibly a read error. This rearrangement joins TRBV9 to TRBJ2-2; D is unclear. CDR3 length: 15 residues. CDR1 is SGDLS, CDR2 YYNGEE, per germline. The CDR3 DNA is TGTGCCAGCAGCGTAGGGGTCAGCCACACTGGGGAGCTGTTTTTT. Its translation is CASSVGVSHTGELFF.